The sequence of this TCR beta chain was determined in a study of blood T cell repertoires in COVID-19. Study-level information: PBMCs, B-cell-depleted T cells, or T cells were the source of the cDNA or gDNA that made up the material.

V lost 0 bases, J lost 4 bases, and 16 bases lay in between. This CDR3 has 17 amino acids. CDR1 is ENHRY and CDR2 is SYGVKD in the germline V gene. Libraries were prepared by immunoSEQ multiplex PCR; TCRdb keeps only in-frame clonotypes and omits some of them. The sample shows 45,000 to 55,000 clones, 82% of them seen only once. This clonotype was obtained from an elderly man with COVID-19, enrolled during active disease. The V gene is TRBV10-3, the J gene TRBJ2-1; D may be TRBD2 (6 bases). The sample was peripheral blood. The CDR3 here is CAISESLSGGLYNEQFF. The CDR3 DNA reads as TGTGCCATCAGTGAGTCCCTAAGCGGCGGACTATACAATGAGCAGTTCTTC.